Sequencing of this T cell receptor beta chain was carried out in a study of cytotoxic CD8 clonotypes in ibrutinib-treated CLL. Sequencing was performed with immunoSEQ multiplex PCR; in TCRdb, only in-frame clones are kept and a portion is missing. The sample consists of just over 200,000 clones, approximately 79% of them appearing once. CDR1 SGHNT and CDR2 YYREEE come from the germline V gene (reference sequence). The CDR3 runs 16 residues. V gave up 2 bases and J gave up 0 bases, with 14 bases separating them. The rearrangement links TRBV5-4 to TRBJ1-2; TRBD1 is a possible D gene (6 bases). Sequencing was performed on PBMCs, taken after 12 months of ibrutinib treatment. The receptor comes from a human donor with chronic lymphocytic leukemia. CDR3: CASSFPDSVANYGYTF. CDR3 nucleotides: TGTGCCAGCAGCTTCCCGGACAGCGTTGCTAACTATGGCTACACCTTC.